The rows below give T cell receptor beta chains drawn from one sample of a study of OX40 agonist ivuxolimab in advanced cancers. The data were produced by immunoSEQ multiplex PCR, yet TCRdb's version contains in-frame clones alone and is incomplete. The sample lists roughly 67,000 clones, 92% occurring once. The sample in question was CD4+ or CD8+ T cells sorted from blood, obtained in a trial of the OX40 agonist ivuxolimab. The source of these receptors is an adult with an advanced solid tumor such as melanoma, head and neck, liver or kidney cancer. Each CDR3 is given with its conserved first and last residue. Where a row states a size, it is once, few, many or the class of an expanded clone; other rows omit it.

j_call v_call clone_size cdr3_aa
TRBJ2-5 TRBV10-3 . CAIGDTGEETQYF
TRBJ1-5 TRBV27 once CASSLEHSNQPQHF
TRBJ2-5 TRBV25-1 . CASSDWDSLETQYF
TRBJ1-2 TRBV6-6 . CASSSGGMNGYTF
TRBJ1-1 TRBV27 . CASSFIGTKAFF
TRBJ2-1 TRBV5-1 . CASSLVGLAGALPYNEQFF
TRBJ2-1 TRBV30 once CAWTSGSIEQFF
TRBJ2-2 TRBV30 . CAWGSGSVVGELFF
TRBJ2-7 TRBV30 . CAWTGTLSYEQYF
TRBJ2-1 TRBV19 . CASSIGGGNEQFF
TRBJ2-7 TRBV4-2 . CASSSGQAVYEQYF